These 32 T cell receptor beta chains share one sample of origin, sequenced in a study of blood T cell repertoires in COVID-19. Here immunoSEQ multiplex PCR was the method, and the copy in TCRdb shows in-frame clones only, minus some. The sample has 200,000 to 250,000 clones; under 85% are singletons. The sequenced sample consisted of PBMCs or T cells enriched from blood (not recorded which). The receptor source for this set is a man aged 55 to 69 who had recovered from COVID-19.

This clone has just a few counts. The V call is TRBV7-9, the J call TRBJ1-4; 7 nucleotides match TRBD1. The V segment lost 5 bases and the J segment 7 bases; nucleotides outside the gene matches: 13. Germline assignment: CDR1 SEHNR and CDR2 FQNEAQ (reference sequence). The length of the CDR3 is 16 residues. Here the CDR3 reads CASSVPLDREGEKLFF. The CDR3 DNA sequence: TGTGCCAGCAGCGTTCCGTTAGACAGGGAAGGTGAAAAACTGTTTTTT.

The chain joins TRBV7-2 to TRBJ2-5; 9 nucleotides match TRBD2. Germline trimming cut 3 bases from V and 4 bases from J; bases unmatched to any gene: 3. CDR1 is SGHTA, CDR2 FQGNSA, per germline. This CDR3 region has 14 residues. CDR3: CASSLGTSLETQYF. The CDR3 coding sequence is TGTGCCAGCAGCTTGGGGACTAGCCTAGAGACCCAGTACTTC.

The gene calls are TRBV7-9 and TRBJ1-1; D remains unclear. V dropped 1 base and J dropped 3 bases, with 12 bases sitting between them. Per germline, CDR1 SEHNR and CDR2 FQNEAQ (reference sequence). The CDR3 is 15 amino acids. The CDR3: CASSLGSDGYTEAFF. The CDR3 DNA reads TGTGCCAGCAGCTTAGGTAGCGACGGATACACTGAAGCTTTCTTT. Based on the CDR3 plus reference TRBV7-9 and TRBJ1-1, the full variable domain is DTGVSQNPRHKITKRGQNVTFRCDPISEHNRLYWYRQTLGQGPEFLTYFQNEAQLEKSRLLSDRFSAERPKGSFSTLEIQRTEQGDSAMYLCASSLGSDGYTEAFFGQGTRLTVV.

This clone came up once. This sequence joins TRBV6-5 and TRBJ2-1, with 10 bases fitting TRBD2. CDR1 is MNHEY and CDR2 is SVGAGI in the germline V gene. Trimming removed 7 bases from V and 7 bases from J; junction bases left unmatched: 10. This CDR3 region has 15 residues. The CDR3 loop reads CASTLQRGGRNEQFF. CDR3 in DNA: TGTGCCAGCACCCTTCAGCGGGGGGGCCGGAATGAGCAGTTCTTC.

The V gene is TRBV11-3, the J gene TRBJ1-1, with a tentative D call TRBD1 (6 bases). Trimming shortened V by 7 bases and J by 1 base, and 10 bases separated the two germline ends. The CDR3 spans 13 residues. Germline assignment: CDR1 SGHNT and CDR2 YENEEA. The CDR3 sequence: CASTQGQNTEAFF. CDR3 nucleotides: TGTGCCAGCACCCAGGGACAGAACACTGAAGCTTTCTTT.

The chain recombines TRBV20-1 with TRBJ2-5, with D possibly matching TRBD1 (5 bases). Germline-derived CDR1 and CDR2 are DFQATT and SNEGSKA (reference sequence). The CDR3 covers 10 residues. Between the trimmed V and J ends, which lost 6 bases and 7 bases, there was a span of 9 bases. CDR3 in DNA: TGCAGTGCGACTGACAGGACCCAGTACTTC. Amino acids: CSATDRTQYF.

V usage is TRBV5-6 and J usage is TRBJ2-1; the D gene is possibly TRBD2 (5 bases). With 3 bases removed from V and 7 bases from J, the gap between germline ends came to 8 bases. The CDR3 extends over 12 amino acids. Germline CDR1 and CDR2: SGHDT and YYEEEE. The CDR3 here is CASSSSWNEQFF. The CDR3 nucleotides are TGTGCCAGCAGCTCTAGCTGGAATGAGCAGTTCTTC.

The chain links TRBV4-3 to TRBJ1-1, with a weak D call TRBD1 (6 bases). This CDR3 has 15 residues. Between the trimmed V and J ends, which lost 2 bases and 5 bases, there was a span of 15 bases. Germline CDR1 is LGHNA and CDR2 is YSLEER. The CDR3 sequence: CASSQSDRRGTEAFF. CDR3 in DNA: TGCGCCAGCAGCCAATCCGACAGGAGAGGGACTGAAGCTTTCTTT.

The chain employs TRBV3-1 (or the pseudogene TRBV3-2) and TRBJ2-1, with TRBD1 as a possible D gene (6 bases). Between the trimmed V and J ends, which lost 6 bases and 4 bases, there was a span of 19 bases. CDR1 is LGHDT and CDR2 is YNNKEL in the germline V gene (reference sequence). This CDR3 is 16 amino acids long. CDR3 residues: CASSRTAEGFYNEQFF. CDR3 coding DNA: TGTGCCAGCAGTCGGACAGCCGAGGGATTTTACAATGAGCAGTTCTTC.

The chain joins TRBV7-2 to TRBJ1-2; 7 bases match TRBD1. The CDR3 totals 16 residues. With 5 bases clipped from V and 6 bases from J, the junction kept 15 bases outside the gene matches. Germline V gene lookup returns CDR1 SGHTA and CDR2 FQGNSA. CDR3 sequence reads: CASSVGTAPLGDGYTF. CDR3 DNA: TGTGCCAGCAGCGTCGGGACAGCCCCATTAGGGGATGGCTACACCTTC.

CDR3 nucleotides: TGTGCCAGCAGGTCGACAGGATCAAGCAATCAGCCCCAGCATTTT. Protein product: CASRSTGSSNQPQHF. The chain uses TRBV2 and TRBJ1-5, with D possibly matching TRBD1 (6 bases). CDR3 length: 15 residues. Trimming took 6 bases from V and 1 from J, leaving 13 bases between them. CDR1 is SNHLY, CDR2 FYNNEI, per germline.

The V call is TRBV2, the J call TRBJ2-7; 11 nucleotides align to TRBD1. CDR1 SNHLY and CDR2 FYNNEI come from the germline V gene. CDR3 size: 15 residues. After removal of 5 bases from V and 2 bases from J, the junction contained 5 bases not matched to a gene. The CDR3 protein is CASSPGQGGPYEQYF. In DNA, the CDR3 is TGTGCCAGCAGTCCGGGACAGGGGGGACCCTACGAGCAGTACTTC.

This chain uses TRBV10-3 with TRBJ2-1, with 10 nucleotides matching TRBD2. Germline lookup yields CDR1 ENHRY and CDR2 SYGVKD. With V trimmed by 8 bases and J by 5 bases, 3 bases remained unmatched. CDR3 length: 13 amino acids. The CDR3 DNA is TGTGCCATCGGGCTAGCGGGGGACAATGAGCAGTTCTTC. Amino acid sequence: CAIGLAGDNEQFF.

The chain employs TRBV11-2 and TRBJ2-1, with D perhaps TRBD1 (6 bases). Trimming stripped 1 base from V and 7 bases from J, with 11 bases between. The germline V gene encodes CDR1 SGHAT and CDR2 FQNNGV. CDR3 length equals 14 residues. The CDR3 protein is CASSLVTGRNEQFF. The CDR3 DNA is TGTGCCAGCAGCTTAGTTACAGGGCGAAATGAGCAGTTCTTC.

The CDR3 region is CASSPLGQGASTEAFF. CDR3 in DNA: TGTGCCAGCTCACCGCTAGGACAGGGGGCAAGCACTGAAGCTTTCTTT. The chain combines TRBV18 with TRBJ1-1; 11 bases map to TRBD1. From germline, CDR1 is KGHSH and CDR2 LQKENI. This CDR3 comprises 16 residues. V trimming: 3 bases; J trimming: 4 bases; junction bases outside the gene matches: 7.

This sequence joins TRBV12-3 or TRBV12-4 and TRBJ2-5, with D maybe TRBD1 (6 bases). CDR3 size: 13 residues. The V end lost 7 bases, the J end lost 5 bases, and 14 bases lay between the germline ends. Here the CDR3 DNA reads TGTGCCAGCACCCAGGGGTGGCAGGAGACCCAGTACTTC. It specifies CASTQGWQETQYF.

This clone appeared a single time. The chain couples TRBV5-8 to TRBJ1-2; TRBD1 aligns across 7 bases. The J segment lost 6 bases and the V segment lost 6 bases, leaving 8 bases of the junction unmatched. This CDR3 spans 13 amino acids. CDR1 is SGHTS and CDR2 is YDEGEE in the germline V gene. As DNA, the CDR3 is TGTGCCAGCAACTCCGACAGGGCGAATGGCTACACCTTC. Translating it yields CASNSDRANGYTF.

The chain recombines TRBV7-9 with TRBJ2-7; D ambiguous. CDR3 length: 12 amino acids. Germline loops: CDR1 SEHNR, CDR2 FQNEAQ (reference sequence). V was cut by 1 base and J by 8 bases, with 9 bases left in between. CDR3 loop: CASSLDGLQQYF. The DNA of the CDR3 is TGTGCCAGCAGCTTAGACGGTCTACAGCAGTACTTC.

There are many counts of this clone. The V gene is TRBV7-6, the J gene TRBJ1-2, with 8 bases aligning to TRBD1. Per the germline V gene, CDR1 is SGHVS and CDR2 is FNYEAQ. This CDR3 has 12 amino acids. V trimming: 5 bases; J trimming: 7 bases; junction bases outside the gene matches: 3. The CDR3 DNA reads TGTGCCAGCAGCAGTACAGGGGGTGGCTACACCTTC. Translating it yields CASSSTGGGYTF. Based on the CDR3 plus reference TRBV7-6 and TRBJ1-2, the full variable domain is GAGVSQSPRYKVTKRGQDVALRCDPISGHVSLYWYRQALGQGPEFLTYFNYEAQQDKSGLPNDRFSAERPEGSISTLTIQRTEQRDSAMYRCASSSTGGGYTFGSGTRLTVV.

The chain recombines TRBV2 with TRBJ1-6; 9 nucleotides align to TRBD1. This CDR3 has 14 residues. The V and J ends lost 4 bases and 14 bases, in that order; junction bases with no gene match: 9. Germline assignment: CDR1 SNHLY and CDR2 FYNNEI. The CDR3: CASSAGWDRAALHF. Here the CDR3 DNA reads TGTGCCAGCAGTGCAGGTTGGGACAGGGCCGCCCTCCACTTT.

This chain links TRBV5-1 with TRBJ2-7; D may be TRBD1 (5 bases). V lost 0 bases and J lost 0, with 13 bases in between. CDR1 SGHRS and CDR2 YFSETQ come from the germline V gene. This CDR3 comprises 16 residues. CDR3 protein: CASSLGQPRFSYEQYF. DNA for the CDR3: TGCGCCAGCAGCTTGGGACAGCCTCGTTTCTCCTACGAGCAGTACTTC. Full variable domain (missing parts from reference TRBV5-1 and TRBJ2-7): KAGVTQTPRYLIKTRGQQVTLSCSPISGHRSVSWYQQTPGQGLQFLFEYFSETQRNKGNFPGRFSGRQFSNSRSEMNVSTLELGDSALYLCASSLGQPRFSYEQYFGPGTRLTVT.

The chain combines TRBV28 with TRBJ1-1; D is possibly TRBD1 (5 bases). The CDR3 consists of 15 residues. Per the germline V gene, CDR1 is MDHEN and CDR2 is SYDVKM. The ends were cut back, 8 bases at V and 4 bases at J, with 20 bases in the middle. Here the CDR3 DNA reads TGTGCCAGCCGAGTCGGGGGGGGAGTGGGCACTGAAGCTTTCTTT. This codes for CASRVGGGVGTEAFF.

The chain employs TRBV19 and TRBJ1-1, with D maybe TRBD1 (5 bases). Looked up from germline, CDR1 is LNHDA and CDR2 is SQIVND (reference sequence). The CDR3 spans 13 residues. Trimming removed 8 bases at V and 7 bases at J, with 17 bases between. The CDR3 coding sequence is TGTGCCAGTGTTGTTGGAGGGGCGGGTGAAGCTTTCTTT. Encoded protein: CASVVGGAGEAFF.

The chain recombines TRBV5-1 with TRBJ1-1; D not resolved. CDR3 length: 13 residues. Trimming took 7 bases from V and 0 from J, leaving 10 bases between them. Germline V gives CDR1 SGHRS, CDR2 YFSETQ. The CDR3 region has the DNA TGCGCCAGCGGGCAACAAGTGAACACTGAAGCTTTCTTT. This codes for CASGQQVNTEAFF. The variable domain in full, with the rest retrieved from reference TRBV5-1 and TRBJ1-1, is KAGVTQTPRYLIKTRGQQVTLSCSPISGHRSVSWYQQTPGQGLQFLFEYFSETQRNKGNFPGRFSGRQFSNSRSEMNVSTLELGDSALYLCASGQQVNTEAFFGQGTRLTVV.

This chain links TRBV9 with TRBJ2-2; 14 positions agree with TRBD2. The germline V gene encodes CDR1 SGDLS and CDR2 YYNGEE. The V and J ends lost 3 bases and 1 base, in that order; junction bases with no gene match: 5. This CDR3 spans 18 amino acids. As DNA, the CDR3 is TGTGCCAGCAGCGCCGGACTAGCGGGGGGACGGAACACCGGGGAGCTGTTTTTT. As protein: CASSAGLAGGRNTGELFF.

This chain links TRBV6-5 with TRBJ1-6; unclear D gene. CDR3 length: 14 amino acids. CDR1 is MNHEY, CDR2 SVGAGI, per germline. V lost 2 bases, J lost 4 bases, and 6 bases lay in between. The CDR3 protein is CASSYRGYNSPLHF. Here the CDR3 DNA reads TGTGCCAGCAGTTACCGGGGTTATAATTCACCCCTCCACTTT.

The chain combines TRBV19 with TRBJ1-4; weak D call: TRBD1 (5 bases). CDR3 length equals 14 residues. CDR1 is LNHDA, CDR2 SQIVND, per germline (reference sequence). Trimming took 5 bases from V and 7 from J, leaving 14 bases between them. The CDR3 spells CASSAQDSGEKLFF. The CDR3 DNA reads TGTGCCAGTAGTGCACAGGATTCTGGTGAAAAACTGTTTTTT.

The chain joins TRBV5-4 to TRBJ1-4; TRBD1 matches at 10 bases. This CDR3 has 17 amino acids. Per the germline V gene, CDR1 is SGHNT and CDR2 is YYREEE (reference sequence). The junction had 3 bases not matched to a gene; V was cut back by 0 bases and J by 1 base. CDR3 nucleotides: TGTGCCAGCAGCTTGGGGACAGGGGGTTTAACTAATGAAAAACTGTTTTTT. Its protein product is CASSLGTGGLTNEKLFF.

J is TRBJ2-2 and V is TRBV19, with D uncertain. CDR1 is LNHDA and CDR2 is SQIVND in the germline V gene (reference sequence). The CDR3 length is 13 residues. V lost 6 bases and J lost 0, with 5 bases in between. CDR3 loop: CASRQTNTGELFF. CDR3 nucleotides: TGTGCCAGTAGGCAGACGAACACCGGGGAGCTGTTTTTT.

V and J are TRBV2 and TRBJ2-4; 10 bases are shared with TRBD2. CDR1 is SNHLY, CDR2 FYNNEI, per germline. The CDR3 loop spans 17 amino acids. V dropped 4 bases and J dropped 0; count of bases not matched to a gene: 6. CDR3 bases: TGTGCCAGCAGTGGATTAGCGGGGGGCTTAGCCAAAAACATTCAGTACTTC. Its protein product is CASSGLAGGLAKNIQYF.

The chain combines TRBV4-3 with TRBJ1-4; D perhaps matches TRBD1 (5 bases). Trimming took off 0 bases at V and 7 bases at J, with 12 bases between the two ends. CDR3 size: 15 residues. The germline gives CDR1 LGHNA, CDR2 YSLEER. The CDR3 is CASSQDLGVGEKLFF. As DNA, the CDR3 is TGCGCCAGCAGCCAAGATTTAGGGGTGGGTGAAAAACTGTTTTTT.

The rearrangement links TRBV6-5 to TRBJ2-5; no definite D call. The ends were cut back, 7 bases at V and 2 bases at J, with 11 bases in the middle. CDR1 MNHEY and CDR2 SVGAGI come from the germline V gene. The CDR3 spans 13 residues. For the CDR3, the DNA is TGTGCCAGCAAACCCCCCGGGCAAGAGACCCAGTACTTC. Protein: CASKPPGQETQYF.